The TCR beta chain described here comes from a study of blood T cell repertoires in COVID-19. Profiled with immunoSEQ multiplex PCR; TCRdb holds only in-frame clones, not every one. Seen here are under 55,000 clones, roughly 90% observed once, and the top ten hold about 3.9%. CDR3 length: 15 residues. Germline V gene lookup returns CDR1 MDHEN and CDR2 SYDVKM. The trim removed 5 bases at V and 6 bases at J, leaving 11 bases unmatched. This clonotype was sampled from a human donor in a cohort sampled during active COVID-19. The gene calls are TRBV28 and TRBJ2-7; the match to TRBD2 covers 9 bases. Sample: peripheral blood. In DNA, the CDR3 is TGTGCCAGCAGTCCAAGGGTAGCGGGAGCTTCCGAGCAGTACTTC. Its translation is CASSPRVAGASEQYF.